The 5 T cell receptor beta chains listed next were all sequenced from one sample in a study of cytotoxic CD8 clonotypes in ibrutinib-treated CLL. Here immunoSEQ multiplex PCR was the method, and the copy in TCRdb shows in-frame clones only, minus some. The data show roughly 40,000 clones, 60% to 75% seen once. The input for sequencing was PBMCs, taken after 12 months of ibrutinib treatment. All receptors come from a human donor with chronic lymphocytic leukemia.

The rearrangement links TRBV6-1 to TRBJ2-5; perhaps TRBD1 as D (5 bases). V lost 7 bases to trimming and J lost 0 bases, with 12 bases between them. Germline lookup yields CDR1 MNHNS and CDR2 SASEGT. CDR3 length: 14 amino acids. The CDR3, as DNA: TGTGCCAGCAATCCCCCAGGGTACCAAGAGACCCAGTACTTC. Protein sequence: CASNPPGYQETQYF.

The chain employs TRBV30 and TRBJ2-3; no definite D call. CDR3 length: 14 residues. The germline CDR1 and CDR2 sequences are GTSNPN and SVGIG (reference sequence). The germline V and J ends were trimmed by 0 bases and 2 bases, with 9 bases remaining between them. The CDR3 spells CAWSVPVPTDTQYF. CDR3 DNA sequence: TGTGCCTGGAGTGTGCCCGTCCCCACAGATACGCAGTATTTT.

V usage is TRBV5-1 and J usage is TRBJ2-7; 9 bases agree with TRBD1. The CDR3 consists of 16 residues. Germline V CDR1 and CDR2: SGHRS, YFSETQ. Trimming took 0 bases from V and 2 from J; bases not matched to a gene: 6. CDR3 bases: TGCGCCAGCAGCTTGGGGTCCGGGACAGGGACCTACGAGCAGTACTTC. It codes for CASSLGSGTGTYEQYF.

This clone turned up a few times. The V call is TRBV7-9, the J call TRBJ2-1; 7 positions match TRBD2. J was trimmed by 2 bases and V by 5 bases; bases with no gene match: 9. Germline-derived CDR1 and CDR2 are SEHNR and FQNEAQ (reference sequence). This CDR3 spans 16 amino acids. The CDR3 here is CASSEGAGEAYNEQFF. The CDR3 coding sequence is TGTGCCAGCAGCGAAGGGGCGGGAGAGGCCTACAATGAGCAGTTCTTC.

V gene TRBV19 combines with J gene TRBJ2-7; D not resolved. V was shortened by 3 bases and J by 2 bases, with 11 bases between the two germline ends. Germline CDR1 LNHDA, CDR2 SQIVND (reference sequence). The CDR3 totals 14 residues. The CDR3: CASSIRGGPYEQYF. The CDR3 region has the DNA TGTGCCAGTAGTATCCGCGGTGGCCCCTACGAGCAGTACTTC.